The clone carrying this T cell receptor (beta chain) was picked up many times. What it binds is not known. Each single cDNA molecule received a unique molecular identifier. TCRdb reprocessed the 5' RACE reads via MiXCR and lists one record per CDR3 protein. The sample lists around 35,000 distinct CDR3 sequences; roughly 5.9% were seen once. The entry originates in a study of early T cells in non-severe SARS-CoV-2 infection. Study context: Bulk RNA isolated from unsorted whole blood underwent sequencing; chains were not paired. Study conclusions and caveats: Private and CD4 specificities were missed by VDJdb matching, which favored anti-spike CD8 responses.

Germline V CDR1 and CDR2: DFQATT, SNEGSKA (reference sequence). This CDR3 contains 13 residues. With 6 bases clipped from V and 4 bases from J, the junction kept 9 bases outside the gene matches. Specimen: whole blood. This clonotype originated in an adult who was a healthcare worker with PCR-confirmed SARS-CoV-2 infection or an uninfected control (not recorded which). This chain uses TRBV20-1 with TRBJ2-7; 7 nucleotides align to TRBD1. In DNA form, the CDR3 reads TGCAGTGCCTTACAGGGGATTCTGTACGAGCAGTACTTC. It specifies CSALQGILYEQYF.